Below, 21 T cell receptor beta chains from the same sample are listed, as sequenced in a study of blood T cell repertoires in COVID-19. TCRdb's table, derived via immunoSEQ multiplex PCR, lists solely in-frame clones and lacks some. The sample contains 150,000 to 160,000 clones, 75% to 95% of which appear only once. The sequenced sample was peripheral blood. The origin of the receptors is a man over 45 with acute or convalescent COVID-19.

The V call is TRBV7-8, the J call TRBJ1-5, with D unresolved. The CDR3 has 15 amino acids. The V and J ends lost 4 bases and 0 bases respectively, with 10 bases between them. CDR1 and CDR2 from the germline V gene are SGHVS and FQNEAQ. CDR3: CASSSPGYSNQPQHF. Written as DNA, the CDR3 is TGTGCCAGCAGCTCTCCGGGATATAGCAATCAGCCCCAGCATTTT.

The chain joins TRBV5-4 to TRBJ2-7, with TRBD2 matching 12 bases. This CDR3 spans 16 amino acids. Germline values: CDR1 SGHNT, CDR2 YYREEE (reference sequence). V trimming: 1 base; J trimming: 7 bases; junction bases outside the gene matches: 9. CDR3 bases: TGTGCCAGCAGCTTGAAACTAGCGGGAGGATGGGATGAGCAGTACTTC. This translates into CASSLKLAGGWDEQYF.

The chain is built from TRBV7-3 and TRBJ2-1; possibly TRBD2 for D (7 bases). CDR3 length equals 15 residues. CDR1 is SGHTA and CDR2 is FQGTGA in the germline V gene. Trimming removed 2 bases from V and 4 bases from J, with 12 bases in between. CDR3 amino acids: CASSLGGASYNEQFF. CDR3 sequence (DNA): TGTGCCAGCAGCTTAGGGGGGGCCTCGTACAATGAGCAGTTCTTC.

The count of this clone is one. The V and J genes are TRBV5-1 and TRBJ2-5; 11 bases match TRBD2. Per germline, CDR1 SGHRS and CDR2 YFSETQ. The CDR3 length is 16 residues. Germline trimming cut 4 bases from V and 5 bases from J; bases unmatched to any gene: 10. This CDR3 reads CASSPGVAGGKETQYF. DNA for the CDR3: TGCGCCAGCAGCCCAGGGGTAGCGGGAGGGAAGGAGACCCAGTACTTC.

This clone has only a few counts. This chain uses TRBV6-5 with TRBJ2-7, with a possible D match to TRBD1 (6 bases). Trimming shortened V by 7 bases and J by 4 bases, and 17 bases separated the two germline ends. CDR3 length: 14 amino acids. The germline V gene encodes CDR1 MNHEY and CDR2 SVGAGI. This chain's CDR3 is CASNLQGGGYEQYF. In DNA, the CDR3 is TGTGCCAGCAATTTACAGGGTGGTGGGTACGAGCAGTACTTC.

This clone was recorded once. V usage is TRBV10-3 and J usage is TRBJ2-3, with D maybe TRBD2 (6 bases). The CDR3 is made up of 15 amino acids. V lost 3 bases and J lost 6, with 16 bases in between. Germline V CDR1 and CDR2: ENHRY, SYGVKD. CDR3 loop: CAISDLGGSVDTQYF. The CDR3 region has the DNA TGTGCCATCAGTGACCTCGGAGGGTCGGTGGATACGCAGTATTTT.

The chain recombines TRBV28 with TRBJ1-4; tentatively, D is TRBD1 (5 bases). Germline CDR1 MDHEN, CDR2 SYDVKM. V lost 4 bases and J 7 bases, leaving 13 bases between the germline ends. This CDR3 has 14 amino acids. The CDR3 DNA reads TGTGCCAGCAGTTGGGAGGGGTCCGCTGAAAAACTGTTTTTT. Its protein product is CASSWEGSAEKLFF.

This clone was recorded a few times. The rearrangement links TRBV2 to TRBJ2-5, with 8 bases fitting TRBD2. Germline V CDR1 and CDR2: SNHLY, FYNNEI. The CDR3 loop spans 14 amino acids. The V segment lost 9 bases and the J segment 4 bases; nucleotides outside the gene matches: 10. CDR3: CASKSGRSGETQYF. The CDR3 region has the DNA TGTGCCAGTAAGAGCGGGAGAAGCGGAGAGACCCAGTACTTC.

The gene calls are TRBV28 and TRBJ2-7, with TRBD2 matching 7 bases. This CDR3 spans 18 amino acids. J gave up 2 bases and V 4 bases, and 17 bases lay outside the gene matches. Looked up from germline, CDR1 is MDHEN and CDR2 is SYDVKM. The CDR3 protein is CASSSTRTSRSVAYEQYF. In DNA, the CDR3 is TGTGCCAGCAGTTCTACCAGGACTAGTCGAAGCGTTGCCTACGAGCAGTACTTC.

This chain uses TRBV6-1 with TRBJ2-7; TRBD2 is a possible D gene (5 bases). The CDR3 has 16 amino acids. The germline V and J ends were trimmed by 0 bases and 2 bases, with 14 bases remaining between them. The germline gives CDR1 MNHNS, CDR2 SASEGT. The CDR3 loop is CASSEARRVRTYEQYV. The DNA for the CDR3 is TGTGCCAGCAGTGAAGCGCGGCGGGTGAGAACCTACGAGCAGTACGTC.

This chain connects TRBV9 to TRBJ1-1; tentative D call: TRBD1 (6 bases). The germline gives CDR1 SGDLS, CDR2 YYNGEE. The CDR3 is made up of 16 amino acids. Deletions cut 0 bases from V and 5 bases from J, with 17 bases between. CDR3 DNA sequence: TGTGCCAGCAGCGTAGGGGGGCGCTTTCGGGAAACTGAAGCTTTCTTT. It encodes CASSVGGRFRETEAFF.

CDR3 region: CASSATSTNTGELFF. The CDR3 DNA follows: TGTGCCAGCAGTGCCACTAGCACAAACACCGGGGAGCTGTTTTTT. The V and J genes are TRBV2 and TRBJ2-2, with D tentatively TRBD2 (6 bases). V lost 4 bases and J lost 2, with 11 bases in between. CDR3 length: 15 amino acids. CDR1 and CDR2 (germline): SNHLY, FYNNEI. Complete variable domain (other parts from reference TRBV2 and TRBJ2-2): EPEVTQTPSHQVTQMGQEVILRCVPISNHLYFYWYRQILGQKVEFLVSFYNNEISEKSEIFDDQFSVERPDGSNFTLKIRSTKLEDSAMYFCASSATSTNTGELFFGEGSRLTVL.

This CDR3 is CASSPGPGIYNSPLHF. The CDR3 DNA reads as TGTGCCAGCTCACCAGGACCAGGGATCTATAATTCACCCCTCCACTTT. This chain joins TRBV18 and TRBJ1-6; D is perhaps TRBD1 (5 bases). The CDR3 is 16 amino acids. V was pared by 2 bases and J by 3 bases, with 11 bases between. Germline CDR1 is KGHSH and CDR2 is LQKENI. The full variable domain, completed using reference TRBV18 and TRBJ1-6, is NAGVMQNPRHLVRRRGQEARLRCSPMKGHSHVYWYRQLPEEGLKFMVYLQKENIIDESGMPKERFSAEFPKEGPSILRIQQVVRGDSAAYFCASSPGPGIYNSPLHFGNGTRLTVT.

The CDR3 DNA follows: TGCAGCGTTCAGGGATCCCCCACTAACTATGGCTACACCTTC. Translation gives CSVQGSPTNYGYTF. V gene TRBV29-1 combines with J gene TRBJ1-2, with D maybe TRBD1 (5 bases). This CDR3 region has 14 residues. Looked up from germline, CDR1 is SQVTM and CDR2 is ANQGSEA. Deletions cut 5 bases from V and 0 bases from J, with 13 bases between.

The chain carries TRBV27 and TRBJ2-1, with 13 bases fitting TRBD2. V dropped 3 bases and J dropped 10; count of bases not matched to a gene: 6. Germline V CDR1 and CDR2: MNHEY, SMNVEV (reference sequence). This CDR3 spans 15 amino acids. The CDR3 DNA reads as TGTGCCAGCAGTTTTACTAGCGGGGGGGCCAGGGAGCAGTTCTTC. Amino acids: CASSFTSGGAREQFF.

This clone was seen only once. The J gene is TRBJ2-1, the V gene TRBV2, with 9 bases that match TRBD2. This CDR3 is built from 19 residues. V lost 7 bases and J lost 0; bases outside the gene matches: 16. Germline CDR1 SNHLY, CDR2 FYNNEI. CDR3 protein: CASNLQSGLREGSYNEQFF. CDR3 bases: TGTGCCAGCAACCTCCAGTCCGGGTTGCGGGAGGGCTCCTACAATGAGCAGTTCTTC.

This chain uses TRBV27 with TRBJ1-5, with D possibly being TRBD1 (6 bases). Per the germline V gene, CDR1 is MNHEY and CDR2 is SMNVEV (reference sequence). The CDR3 runs 13 residues. With 4 bases removed from V and 5 bases from J, the gap between germline ends came to 9 bases. For the CDR3, the DNA is TGTGCCAGCAGTTACAGGGTCTATCAGCCCCAGCATTTT. Amino acids: CASSYRVYQPQHF.

The CDR3, as DNA: TGTGCCATCGGGACAGAATACAATCAGCCCCAGCATTTT. As protein: CAIGTEYNQPQHF. The V and J genes are TRBV10-3 and TRBJ1-5, with 7 positions matching TRBD1. Losses at the gene ends were 8 bases for V and 3 bases for J; bases not matched to a gene: 4. CDR3 length equals 13 residues. Germline V gene sequence: CDR1 ENHRY, CDR2 SYGVKD.

The chain recombines TRBV4-3 with TRBJ1-1, with a tentative D call TRBD1 (5 bases). Germline lookup yields CDR1 LGHNA and CDR2 YSLEER. Trimming shortened V by 0 bases and J by 5 bases, and 13 bases separated the two germline ends. The length of the CDR3 is 15 residues. The CDR3 sequence is CASSQDQGVGTEAFF. DNA for the CDR3: TGCGCCAGCAGCCAAGATCAAGGGGTAGGAACTGAAGCTTTCTTT.

A single count supports this clone. This chain joins TRBV19 and TRBJ2-3, with TRBD1 as a possible D gene (6 bases). Germline CDR1 reads LNHDA; CDR2 reads SQIVND (reference sequence). V was trimmed by 4 bases and J by 1 base, leaving 9 bases between them. The CDR3 covers 14 residues. In DNA, the CDR3 is TGTGCCAGTAGTACAGGGGTCGGCACAGATACGCAGTATTTT. It specifies CASSTGVGTDTQYF.

The chain combines TRBV3-1 (or the pseudogene TRBV3-2) with TRBJ2-6; a weak D match, TRBD2 (5 bases). The ends were cut back, 3 bases at V and 0 bases at J, with 15 bases in the middle. Germline lookup yields CDR1 LGHDT and CDR2 YNNKEL (reference sequence). This CDR3 spans 18 amino acids. CDR3: CASSQQQRAYSGANVLTF. The CDR3 DNA reads as TGTGCCAGCAGCCAGCAACAGAGGGCATACTCTGGGGCCAACGTCCTGACTTTC.